This T cell receptor beta chain was identified in a study of vaccination and CD4 T cells after COVID-19. Sample treatment: approximately 11-day PBMC culture with coronavirus spike peptide pools or control peptides (ViraFEST assay). An Oncomine TCR Beta short-read assay was used to sequence the DNA from cultured CD4+ T cells. TCRdb ran MiXCR on the PCR reads and lists one entry per CDR3 protein. The sample has fewer than 18,000 distinct CDR3 sequences; 53% are singletons. Study-wide findings and caveats: Reactive clone data from convalescent patients indicated a median of about 86% appearing only post-vaccination.

Comment on this clonotype: Its target is not known.

The CDR3 length is 16 residues. The ends lost 5 bases at V and 1 base at J; junction bases unmatched: 8. Germline loops: CDR1 SGHTA, CDR2 FQGNSA. The sample was CD4+ T cells from blood, cultured in vitro. The chain joins TRBV7-2 to TRBJ2-3, with 8 bases lining up with TRBD2. The clonotype comes from a human donor who had recovered from COVID-19. CDR3 amino acids: CASSPEGLVGTDTQYF. The CDR3 DNA is TGTGCCAGCAGCCCCGAGGGACTAGTGGGCACAGATACGCAGTATTTT.